The text below deals with one T cell receptor (beta chain). The entry originates in a study of T cell changes during pregnancy in multiple sclerosis. The V gene's germline CDR1 is SGDLS and CDR2 YYNGEE. The V segment lost 0 bases and the J segment 5 bases; nucleotides outside the gene matches: 18. This CDR3 comprises 21 residues. This table comes from immunoSEQ multiplex PCR, and its TCRdb copy is limited to in-frame clones, with some not included. The profile shows around 40,000 clones, around 92% of them singletons. This sample comprised CD4+ T cells from peripheral blood mononuclear cells, obtained in the second trimester of pregnancy. The receptor was derived from a female donor in good health, enrolled as a control in a pregnancy study. The chain is built from TRBV9 and TRBJ2-2; the match to TRBD2 covers 11 bases. The CDR3 protein is CASSVEVRASGGRTRTGELFF. CDR3 nucleotides: TGTGCCAGCAGCGTAGAAGTCCGGGCTAGCGGGGGGCGGACCCGTACCGGGGAGCTGTTTTTT.